Listed below are T cell receptor beta chains from one sample, sequenced in a study of blood T cell repertoires in COVID-19. Assay used: immunoSEQ multiplex PCR; TCRdb lists only in-frame clones, some missing. This sample yields approximately 210,000 clones, of which approximately 90% are seen a single time; approximately 0.66% belongs to the top ten. The sequencing sample was made of peripheral blood. These receptor sequences come from a man in his forties with acute or convalescent COVID-19. CDR3s include the opening cysteine and the closing phenylalanine or tryptophan. D genes are given only for firm matches. Expanded clones get a size class; other rows say once, few or many, or leave the size out.

V	D	length	size	J	CDR3	DNA
TRBV6-5	TRBD2	13	.	TRBJ2-1	CGISAGFYNEQFF	TGTGGTATTTCAGCGGGGTTTTACAATGAGCAGTTCTTC
TRBV11-2	.	14	.	TRBJ2-7	CASSLIAADYEQYF	TGTGCCAGCAGCTTAATAGCGGCTGACTACGAGCAGTACTTC
TRBV30	.	14	.	TRBJ2-7	CAWSPTVRSYEQYF	TGTGCCTGGAGTCCGACAGTCCGCTCCTACGAGCAGTACTTC
TRBV3-1/TRBV3-2	.	13	.	TRBJ2-3	CATAPLYTDTQYF	TGTGCCACCGCTCCCCTATACACAGATACGCAGTATTTT
TRBV7-2	.	14	few	TRBJ2-7	CASSLRRGRNEQYF	TGTGCCAGCAGCCTCAGACGAGGGCGGAACGAGCAGTACTTC
TRBV5-1	.	16	.	TRBJ2-7	CASSLVGGQVVYEQYF	TGCGCCAGCAGCTTGGTGGGAGGCCAAGTCGTATACGAGCAGTACTTC
TRBV11-3	TRBD2	16	.	TRBJ2-1	CASSQRAGGPYNEQFF	TGTGCCAGCAGCCAGAGGGCGGGAGGTCCCTACAATGAGCAGTTCTTC
TRBV6-5	.	13	.	TRBJ2-2	CASSPGNTGELFF	TGTGCCAGCAGCCCGGGGAACACCGGGGAGCTGTTTTTT
TRBV3-1/TRBV3-2	.	15	.	TRBJ2-7	CASSQVTSSNYEQYF	TGTGCCAGCAGCCAAGTGACATCCTCTAACTACGAGCAGTACTTC
TRBV18	TRBD1	17	.	TRBJ1-5	CASSSWTGGDSNQPQHF	TGTGCCAGCTCATCCTGGACAGGGGGGGATAGCAATCAGCCCCAGCATTTT
TRBV9	TRBD2	18	.	TRBJ2-1	CASSLFHGARGGYNEQFF	TGTGCCAGCAGCTTATTTCACGGTGCGCGCGGGGGCTACAATGAGCAGTTCTTC
TRBV19	TRBD1	15	.	TRBJ1-1	CASSLRDRVGTEAFF	TGTGCCAGTAGCTTACGGGACAGGGTCGGCACTGAAGCTTTCTTT
TRBV6-6	TRBD2	17	.	TRBJ2-3	CASSRTSGGFGTDTQYF	TGTGCCAGCAGTCGGACTAGCGGAGGCTTCGGCACAGATACGCAGTATTTT
TRBV28	.	15	.	TRBJ1-1	CASRRGTGGWTEAFF	TGTGCCAGCCGTCGAGGGACGGGGGGATGGACTGAAGCTTTCTTT
TRBV5-1	.	18	once	TRBJ2-1	CASSPPSGPLSSYNEQFF	TGCGCCAGCAGCCCCCCAAGCGGGCCTCTTAGCTCCTACAATGAGCAGTTCTTC
TRBV7-2	TRBD1	14	once	TRBJ2-7	CASSRDRRSYEQYF	TGTGCCAGCAGTAGGGACAGGAGATCTTACGAGCAGTACTTC
TRBV19	.	16	.	TRBJ1-5	CASSIDLSDSLRPQHF	TGTGCCAGTAGTATAGATCTATCGGACAGTCTTCGGCCCCAGCATTTT
TRBV5-1	.	15	.	TRBJ2-5	CASSSTGTLGETQYF	TGCGCCAGCAGCTCGACAGGGACTCTCGGGGAGACCCAGTACTTC
TRBV19	TRBD2	16	.	TRBJ2-7	CASSIGLAGAAYEQYF	TGTGCCAGTAGTATAGGTCTAGCGGGGGCCGCCTACGAGCAGTACTTC
TRBV9	TRBD2	15	.	TRBJ2-3	CASSETSGSTDTQYF	TGTGCCAGCAGCGAAACTAGCGGGTCCACAGATACGCAGTATTTT
TRBV7-6	TRBD2	16	.	TRBJ2-2	CASSLVGGMNTGELFF	TGTGCCAGCAGCTTAGTGGGAGGGATGAACACCGGGGAGCTGTTTTTT
TRBV6-2/TRBV6-3	TRBD1	15	.	TRBJ2-7	CASSPPGTGVYEQYF	TGTGCCAGCAGCCCCCCCGGGACAGGGGTGTACGAGCAGTACTTC
TRBV10-2	TRBD1	18	.	TRBJ2-5	CASSLRGSGQGARETQYF	TGCGCCAGCAGTCTCCGAGGTTCGGGACAGGGGGCGCGGGAGACCCAGTACTTC
TRBV18	.	13	few	TRBJ2-1	CASSPPSGSDQFF	TGTGCCAGCTCACCACCTTCCGGGAGTGATCAGTTCTTC
TRBV6-5	.	15	.	TRBJ1-1	CASSYDGGWTQPAFF	TGTGCCAGCAGTTACGACGGGGGGTGGACTCAACCAGCTTTCTTT
TRBV3-1/TRBV3-2	.	13	.	TRBJ2-5	CASSPSRGQTQYF	TGTGCCAGCAGCCCTTCCAGGGGACAGACCCAGTACTTC
TRBV7-2	TRBD1	15	.	TRBJ2-7	CASSLDPGGSYEQYF	TGTGCCAGCAGCTTAGACCCAGGGGGCTCCTACGAGCAGTACTTC
TRBV5-1	TRBD2	16	.	TRBJ2-1	CASSLGPAGGYREQFF	TGCGCCAGCAGCTTGGGTCCTGCGGGGGGATATCGGGAGCAGTTCTTC
TRBV24-1	TRBD1	14	.	TRBJ1-6	CATSEWDSNSPLHF	TGTGCCACCAGTGAGTGGGACAGTAATTCACCCCTCCACTTT
TRBV4-1	TRBD2	19	.	TRBJ2-3	CASRALAGARARITDTQYF	TGCGCCAGCAGGGCACTAGCGGGGGCCAGGGCGAGGATCACAGATACGCAGTATTTT
TRBV7-9	TRBD2	17	.	TRBJ2-1	CASSFPKREASYNEQFF	TGTGCCAGCAGCTTCCCCAAGCGGGAGGCCTCCTACAATGAGCAGTTCTTC
TRBV3-1/TRBV3-2	TRBD1	14	.	TRBJ1-6	CASSYWTGDSPLHF	TGTGCCAGCAGCTATTGGACAGGGGATTCACCCCTCCACTTT
TRBV11-3	TRBD1	15	.	TRBJ1-3	CASSSGGLSGNTIYF	TGTGCCAGCAGCTCAGGGGGACTCTCTGGAAACACCATATATTTT
TRBV9	TRBD2	15	.	TRBJ2-7	CASSVGGARGDEQYF	TGTGCCAGCAGCGTAGGCGGAGCACGGGGGGACGAGCAGTACTTC
TRBV27	.	15	.	TRBJ1-2	CASSLSPGSYYGYTF	TGTGCCAGCAGTTTATCTCCGGGGTCATACTATGGCTACACCTTC
TRBV27	.	14	.	TRBJ2-3	CASSLTGSSDTQYF	TGTGCCAGCAGTCTTACAGGGAGTTCAGATACGCAGTATTTT
TRBV19	TRBD1	19	once	TRBJ2-6	CASSTPGQGFISGANVLTF	TGTGCCAGTAGTACTCCGGGACAGGGGTTTATTTCTGGGGCCAACGTCCTGACTTTC
TRBV11-2	.	14	.	TRBJ2-7	CASSPQKNQYEQYF	TGTGCCAGCAGCCCACAGAAAAACCAATACGAGCAGTACTTC
TRBV7-9	TRBD1	16	.	TRBJ2-1	CASSLPGTGEVNEQFF	TGTGCCAGCAGCCTACCCGGGACAGGGGAGGTCAATGAGCAGTTCTTC
TRBV30	.	13	.	TRBJ1-2	CAWTIQENYGYTF	TGTGCCTGGACTATCCAGGAAAACTATGGCTACACCTTC
TRBV4-1	.	17	.	TRBJ1-5	CASSQVGRGILYQPQHF	TGCGCCAGCAGCCAAGTCGGGAGAGGCATACTGTATCAGCCCCAGCATTTT
TRBV30	TRBD2	15	.	TRBJ2-3	CAWSVGAGGPHTQYF	TGTGCCTGGAGTGTGGGAGCGGGGGGGCCACATACGCAGTATTTT
TRBV18	.	18	.	TRBJ1-2	CASSPRTGTGPLNYGYTF	TGTGCCAGCTCACCGAGGACGGGCACAGGGCCCCTTAACTATGGCTACACCTTC
TRBV7-9	TRBD1	18	.	TRBJ2-2	CASSTTLDRGWGTGELFF	TGTGCCAGCAGCACCACCCTCGACAGGGGGTGGGGCACCGGGGAGCTGTTTTTT
TRBV7-2	.	13	once	TRBJ2-5	CASSLDKSGTQYF	TGTGCCAGCAGCTTAGACAAAAGCGGGACCCAGTACTTC
TRBV13	TRBD1	17	once	TRBJ2-5	CASSINRGTGGAGTQYF	TGTGCCAGCAGCATAAACCGCGGGACAGGGGGCGCGGGGACCCAGTACTTC
TRBV27	.	12	.	TRBJ1-5	CASSPEGGALHF	TGTGCCAGCAGTCCGGAAGGTGGGGCCCTGCATTTT